These T cell receptor beta chains were read from a single sample in a study of T cell responses to AZD1222 COVID-19 vaccine. TCRdb's table, derived via immunoSEQ multiplex PCR, lists solely in-frame clones and lacks some. The table has about 120,000 clones, around 85% seen once. The source material was peripheral blood, sampled on day 0 of AZD1222 vaccination. The source of these receptors is an adult in good health. The CDR3 runs from the conserved cysteine through the conserved F or W. Fields, in order: J gene, clone size, D gene, V gene, CDR3 DNA, CDR3 protein. D genes are given only for firm matches. Clone size is stated in some rows and not others, as once, few, many or a class when expanded.

j_call: TRBJ1-6
clone_size: .
d_call: TRBD1
v_call: TRBV5-6
cdr3_nt: TGTGCCAGCAGCCCCTCGGACAGGTTCTATAATTCACCCCTCCACTTT
cdr3_aa: CASSPSDRFYNSPLHF

j_call: TRBJ2-2
clone_size: .
d_call: .
v_call: TRBV7-7
cdr3_nt: TGTGCTAGCAGCTTAGCAGGGGCCACCACCGGGGAGCTGTTTTTT
cdr3_aa: CASSLAGATTGELFF

j_call: TRBJ2-7
clone_size: .
d_call: .
v_call: TRBV7-2
cdr3_nt: TGTGCCAGCAGGAAGGGGGGGGTCTACGAGCAGTACTTC
cdr3_aa: CASRKGGVYEQYF

j_call: TRBJ2-5
clone_size: .
d_call: .
v_call: TRBV15
cdr3_nt: TGTGCCACCAGCAGAGATATCACGGGGAATATGGAGACCCAGTACTTC
cdr3_aa: CATSRDITGNMETQYF

j_call: TRBJ2-3
clone_size: .
d_call: .
v_call: TRBV19
cdr3_nt: TGTGCCAGTAGTATCCTCGAGGGTACGCAGTATTTT
cdr3_aa: CASSILEGTQYF

j_call: TRBJ1-2
clone_size: few
d_call: .
v_call: TRBV4-2
cdr3_nt: TGTGCCAGCAGCCAAGATTACGGGGATAGGGATGGCTACACCTTC
cdr3_aa: CASSQDYGDRDGYTF

j_call: TRBJ2-5
clone_size: .
d_call: TRBD1
v_call: TRBV4-1
cdr3_nt: TGCGCCAGCAGCCAAGATGGGCCCGGGACAGGGATGGAGACCCAGTACTTC
cdr3_aa: CASSQDGPGTGMETQYF

j_call: TRBJ2-2
clone_size: few
d_call: .
v_call: TRBV23-1
cdr3_nt: TGCGCCAGCAACGAGGTGTGGTGGGGGCAAACCGGGGAGCTGTTTTTT
cdr3_aa: CASNEVWWGQTGELFF

j_call: TRBJ1-1
clone_size: few
d_call: .
v_call: TRBV9
cdr3_nt: TGTGCCAGCAGCGTATTCGAGGGTGCTGAAGCTTTCTTT
cdr3_aa: CASSVFEGAEAFF

j_call: TRBJ2-2
clone_size: few
d_call: .
v_call: TRBV7-7
cdr3_nt: TGTGCTAGCAGCTTGGGACCGGGACTGTTCGGGGAGCTGTTTTTT
cdr3_aa: CASSLGPGLFGELFF

j_call: TRBJ2-7
clone_size: .
d_call: .
v_call: TRBV5-8
cdr3_nt: TGTGCCAGCAGCTCCGGCCGGGGAGGCTCCTACGAGCAGTACTTC
cdr3_aa: CASSSGRGGSYEQYF